The TCR beta chain under discussion was sequenced for a study of cytotoxic CD8 clonotypes in ibrutinib-treated CLL. TCR beta libraries used around 2 micrograms of DNA from cryopreserved PBMCs. TCRdb keeps only in-frame clones here, not all; method: immunoSEQ multiplex PCR. Altogether some 130,000 clones are present, around 90% being singletons, with the ten largest covering 11%. This CDR3 region has 16 residues. Germline V gives CDR1 LGHNA, CDR2 YSLEER. The V and J ends lost 3 bases and 2 bases, in that order; junction bases with no gene match: 9. The starting material was PBMCs, obtained after 12 months of ibrutinib treatment. This receptor was obtained from a human donor with chronic lymphocytic leukemia. The chain has TRBV4-3 and TRBJ2-7, with TRBD1 matching over 8 bases. The CDR3 nucleotides are TGCGCCAGCAGCCACGGCCGGGCAGGGGGCCCCTACGAGCAGTACTTC. It specifies CASSHGRAGGPYEQYF.